This is a list of T cell receptor beta chains from one sample in a study of T cells in Graves' hyperthyroidism and ophthalmopathy. TCRdb called the multiplex PCR reads again in MiXCR, with one record for every CDR3 protein. The sample gives over 450,000 distinct CDR3 sequences, approximately 15% of which show up once; over 15% is in the top ten. Sequencing input: blood. The receptor source for this set is a woman in her late teens or twenties with Graves' hyperthyroidism. The CDR3 runs from the conserved cysteine through the conserved F or W. D genes are given only for firm matches. Only part of the rows carry a size: once, few, many, or a class if the clone is expanded.

v_call: TRBV27
j_call: TRBJ2-1
d_call: -
clone_size: many
cdr3_aa: CASSLRGLDHNEQFF
cdr3_nt: TGTGCCAGCAGTTTACGGGGGCTGGACCACAATGAGCAGTTCTTC

v_call: TRBV19
j_call: TRBJ2-3
d_call: TRBD2
clone_size: many
cdr3_aa: CASKGLVLDTQYF
cdr3_nt: TGTGCCAGTAAGGGACTAGTTTTAGATACGCAGTATTTT

v_call: TRBV18
j_call: TRBJ1-4
d_call: TRBD1
clone_size: many
cdr3_aa: CASSPLDRGEEKLFF
cdr3_nt: TGTGCCAGCTCACCCCTGGACAGGGGGGAAGAAAAACTGTTTTTT

v_call: TRBV3-1
j_call: TRBJ2-2
d_call: TRBD2
clone_size: many
cdr3_aa: CASSPAGLAGGGGELFF
cdr3_nt: TGTGCCAGCAGCCCAGCAGGACTAGCGGGGGGCGGCGGGGAGCTGTTTTTT

v_call: TRBV30
j_call: TRBJ2-1
d_call: -
clone_size: -
cdr3_aa: CAWSVGWRQFF
cdr3_nt: TGTGCCTGGAGTGTAGGGTGGAGGCAGTTCTTC

v_call: TRBV29-1
j_call: TRBJ1-2
d_call: -
clone_size: -
cdr3_aa: CSVPLQGVGYNYGYTF
cdr3_nt: TGCAGCGTTCCGTTGCAGGGTGTCGGCTATAACTATGGCTACACCTTC

v_call: TRBV20-1
j_call: TRBJ2-4
d_call: TRBD2
clone_size: -
cdr3_aa: CSASTGTRSYF
cdr3_nt: TGCAGTGCGAGTACCGGGACTAGGTCGTACTTC

v_call: TRBV30
j_call: TRBJ1-1
d_call: -
clone_size: many
cdr3_aa: CAWNLQENTEAFF
cdr3_nt: TGTGCCTGGAACTTACAGGAAAACACTGAAGCTTTCTTT

v_call: TRBV10-2
j_call: TRBJ2-7
d_call: TRBD1
clone_size: many
cdr3_aa: CASVGAGGRYEQYF
cdr3_nt: TGCGCCAGCGTGGGTGCAGGGGGAAGGTACGAGCAGTACTTC

v_call: TRBV14
j_call: TRBJ2-1
d_call: -
clone_size: many
cdr3_aa: CASSTTWPLGEQFF
cdr3_nt: TGTGCCAGCTCCACTACCTGGCCCTTAGGTGAGCAGTTCTTC

v_call: TRBV19
j_call: TRBJ1-1
d_call: TRBD1
clone_size: -
cdr3_aa: CASSTGQAWTEAFF
cdr3_nt: TGTGCCAGTAGTACCGGACAGGCATGGACTGAAGCTTTCTTT

v_call: TRBV7-3
j_call: TRBJ2-2
d_call: -
clone_size: few
cdr3_aa: CASSPKNTGELFF
cdr3_nt: TGTGCCAGCAGCCCGAAAAACACCGGGGAGCTGTTTTTT

v_call: TRBV4-2
j_call: TRBJ2-5
d_call: TRBD2
clone_size: many
cdr3_aa: CASSQDPEGGETQYF
cdr3_nt: TGTGCCAGCAGCCAAGATCCGGAGGGAGGGGAGACCCAGTACTTC

v_call: TRBV7-2
j_call: TRBJ2-2
d_call: -
clone_size: many
cdr3_aa: CASSLGWPTGELFF
cdr3_nt: TGTGCCAGCAGCTTAGGTTGGCCTACCGGGGAGCTGTTTTTT

v_call: TRBV18
j_call: TRBJ1-5
d_call: -
clone_size: many
cdr3_aa: CASSPSEDQPQHF
cdr3_nt: TGTGCCAGCTCACCATCGGAGGATCAGCCCCAGCATTTT

v_call: TRBV5-1
j_call: TRBJ2-5
d_call: -
clone_size: many
cdr3_aa: CASTTARLGETQYF
cdr3_nt: TGCGCCAGCACAACTGCGAGGTTGGGAGAGACCCAGTACTTC

v_call: TRBV7-2
j_call: TRBJ1-5
d_call: -
clone_size: many
cdr3_aa: CASSPEPGLVGQPQHF
cdr3_nt: TGTGCCAGCAGCCCCGAACCAGGGTTAGTGGGTCAGCCCCAGCATTTT

v_call: TRBV25-1
j_call: TRBJ1-6
d_call: -
clone_size: -
cdr3_aa: CATGGSPLHF
cdr3_nt: TGTGCCACCGGAGGTTCACCCCTCCACTTT

v_call: TRBV18
j_call: TRBJ2-1
d_call: TRBD2
clone_size: -
cdr3_aa: CASSPQDQGGGGEQFF
cdr3_nt: TGTGCCAGCTCACCTCAGGATCAGGGCGGCGGGGGTGAGCAGTTCTTC

v_call: TRBV18
j_call: TRBJ2-1
d_call: -
clone_size: many
cdr3_aa: CASSRIPVADNSYNEQFF
cdr3_nt: TGTGCCAGCTCACGCATCCCCGTAGCGGATAACTCCTACAATGAGCAGTTCTTC

v_call: TRBV2
j_call: TRBJ1-2
d_call: TRBD1
clone_size: many
cdr3_aa: CASSALQGAIYGYTF
cdr3_nt: TGTGCCAGCAGTGCCCTTCAGGGGGCAATTTATGGCTACACCTTC

v_call: TRBV29-1
j_call: TRBJ1-4
d_call: -
clone_size: -
cdr3_aa: CSVVWSGNEKLFF
cdr3_nt: TGCAGCGTTGTTTGGAGCGGTAATGAAAAACTGTTTTTT

v_call: TRBV27
j_call: TRBJ1-4
d_call: TRBD1
clone_size: few
cdr3_aa: CATTSGGGGEKLFF
cdr3_nt: TGTGCCACTACTAGCGGAGGGGGCGGTGAAAAACTGTTTTTT

v_call: TRBV7-9
j_call: TRBJ1-2
d_call: -
clone_size: many
cdr3_aa: CASSLGLANYGYTF
cdr3_nt: TGTGCCAGCAGCTTAGGATTAGCTAACTATGGCTACACCTTC

v_call: TRBV9
j_call: TRBJ1-5
d_call: TRBD1
clone_size: few
cdr3_aa: CASSVDGRGHQPQHF
cdr3_nt: TGTGCCAGCAGCGTAGATGGGAGGGGGCATCAGCCCCAGCATTTT

v_call: TRBV6-2/TRBV6-3
j_call: TRBJ1-1
d_call: -
clone_size: many
cdr3_aa: CASSYSPSMNTEAFF
cdr3_nt: TGTGCCAGCAGTTACTCCCCCAGCATGAACACTGAAGCTTTCTTT

v_call: TRBV7-9
j_call: TRBJ2-5
d_call: TRBD1
clone_size: many
cdr3_aa: CASSSTGVVETQYF
cdr3_nt: TGTGCCAGCAGCTCTACAGGGGTTGTTGAGACCCAGTACTTC

v_call: TRBV6-1
j_call: TRBJ2-1
d_call: TRBD2
clone_size: many
cdr3_aa: CASSEARLAGVLNEQFF
cdr3_nt: TGTGCCAGCAGTGAAGCTCGACTAGCGGGAGTCCTCAATGAGCAGTTCTTC